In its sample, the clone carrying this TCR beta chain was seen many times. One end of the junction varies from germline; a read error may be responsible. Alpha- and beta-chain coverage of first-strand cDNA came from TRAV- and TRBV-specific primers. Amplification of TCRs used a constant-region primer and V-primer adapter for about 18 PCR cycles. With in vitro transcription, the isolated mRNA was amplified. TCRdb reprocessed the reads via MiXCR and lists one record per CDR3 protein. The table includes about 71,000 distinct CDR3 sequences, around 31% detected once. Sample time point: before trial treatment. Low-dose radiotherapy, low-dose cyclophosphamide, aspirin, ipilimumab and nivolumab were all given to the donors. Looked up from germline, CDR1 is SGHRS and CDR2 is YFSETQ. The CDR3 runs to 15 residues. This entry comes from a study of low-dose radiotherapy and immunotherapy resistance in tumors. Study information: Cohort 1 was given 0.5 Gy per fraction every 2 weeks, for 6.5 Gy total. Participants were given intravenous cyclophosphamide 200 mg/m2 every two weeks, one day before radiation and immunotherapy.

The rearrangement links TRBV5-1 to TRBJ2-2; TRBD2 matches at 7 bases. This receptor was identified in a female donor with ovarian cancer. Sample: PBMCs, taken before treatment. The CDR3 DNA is TGTGCCAGCAGCGCCGCGGGAGTTGGCACCGGGGAGCTGTTTTTT. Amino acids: CASSAAGVGTGELFF.